This T cell receptor (beta chain) was documented in a study of T cell responses to AZD1222 COVID-19 vaccine. Study findings and constraints: The study reported that nearly half of spike-specific TCRs target unmutated variant regions. Only six people who got AZD1222 tested seropositive at baseline. Clonal diversity was possibly underestimated, and the donors were mostly white British, with more females. The peak T cell response came first, and repertoires were sampled only after it.

As concerns this clone: What it binds is not known.

The data were produced by immunoSEQ multiplex PCR, yet TCRdb's version contains in-frame clones alone and is incomplete. Altogether about 170,000 clones are present, approximately 90% being singletons, with the ten largest covering 3.5% to 5.5%. V lost 0 bases, J lost 2 bases, and 11 bases lay in between. Germline V gene data show CDR1 as SGHTA and CDR2 as FQGNSA. The CDR3 consists of 16 residues. The sample in question was peripheral blood, obtained 28 days after the second dose of the MenACWY control vaccine. This TCR derives from an adult who received the MenACWY meningococcal vaccine as a control. V and J are TRBV7-2 and TRBJ2-1; D perhaps matches TRBD1 (7 bases). The CDR3, as DNA: TGTGCCAGCAGCTTAGCGGGGGGACAGCCCTACAATGAGCAGTTCTTC. As protein: CASSLAGGQPYNEQFF. Complete variable domain (other parts from reference TRBV7-2 and TRBJ2-1): GAGVSQSPSNKVTEKGKDVELRCDPISGHTALYWYRQSLGQGLEFLIYFQGNSAPDKSGLPSDRFSAERTGGSVSTLTIQRTQQEDSAVYLCASSLAGGQPYNEQFFGPGTRLTVL.